Listed here is a single T cell receptor (beta chain). Its antigen remains unidentified. The data are from a study of graft-versus-host responses after intestinal transplantation. Study as a whole: As for transplant type, recipients had multivisceral, liver-intestinal, or isolated intestinal grafts. Recipients across the board were started on anti-thymocyte globulin induction, then kept on tacrolimus and steroids for about three years.

V was trimmed by 1 base and J by 3 bases, leaving 33 bases between them. The length of the CDR3 is 22 residues. Germline V gives CDR1 MGHRA, CDR2 YSYEKL. Study observations and caveats: Recipient-marrow GvH clones were detected, some having first appeared in ileum or blood. High graft-versus-host to host-versus-graft clonal ratios were found in allografts of patients who had graft-donor T cell macrochimerism.

TCRdb's table, derived via immunoSEQ multiplex PCR, lists solely in-frame clones and lacks some. The data contain 20,000 to 30,000 clones, 90% to 95% of them singletons. The sample consisted of PBMCs, taken just over 38 days after intestinal transplant. This clonotype originated in a human patient who received an intestinal transplant, so some T cells may come from the graft donor. The V call is TRBV4-1, the J call TRBJ1-2; D possibly corresponds to TRBD1 (5 bases). CDR3 in DNA: TGCGCCAGCAGCCAAGGGGGGACTCATCTCCGACCCCTGTGGTGGTTGGACTATGGCTACACCTTC. Protein sequence: CASSQGGTHLRPLWWLDYGYTF.